Listed here is a single T cell receptor (beta chain). Its antigen is not known. Libraries were prepared by immunoSEQ multiplex PCR; TCRdb keeps only in-frame clonotypes and omits some of them. The sample records about 8,900 clones, about 70% being singletons. CDR3 length: 16 residues. Per germline, CDR1 SGHRS and CDR2 YFSETQ. Deletions cut 4 bases from V and 4 bases from J, with 20 bases between. This specimen belongs to a study of vaccination effects on CD4 cells after COVID-19. Sequencing followed a ViraFEST assay step that expanded antigen-specific CD4+ T cells with viral peptide pools. A 10-day culture period preceded the isolation of CD4+ T cells. No vaccinee had earlier SARS-CoV-2 infection, and nucleocapsid antibodies were negative. The culture medium for roughly 1.9 million PBMC per well included 10 IU/ml IL-2 and about 9.9 ug/ml peptides.

This sequence originates from a human donor who received a COVID-19 vaccine. The J gene is TRBJ1-2, the V gene TRBV5-1; possibly TRBD1 for D (5 bases). The sequencing used CD4+ T cells from PBMCs cultured with HCoV-229E spike peptides, collected before COVID-19 vaccination. CDR3 amino acids: CASSPTTGGFGYGYTF. The CDR3 region has the DNA TGCGCCAGCAGCCCCACAACCGGGGGATTTGGCTATGGCTACACCTTC.